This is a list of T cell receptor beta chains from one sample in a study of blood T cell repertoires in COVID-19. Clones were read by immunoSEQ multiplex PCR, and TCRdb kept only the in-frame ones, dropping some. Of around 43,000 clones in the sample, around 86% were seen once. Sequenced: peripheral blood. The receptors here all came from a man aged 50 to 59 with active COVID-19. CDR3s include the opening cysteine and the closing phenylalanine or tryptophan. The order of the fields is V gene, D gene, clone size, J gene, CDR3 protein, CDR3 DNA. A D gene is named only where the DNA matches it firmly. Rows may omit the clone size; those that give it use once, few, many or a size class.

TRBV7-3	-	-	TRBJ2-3	CASSLSGSTDTQYF	TGTGCCAGCAGCTTAAGCGGTAGCACAGATACGCAGTATTTT
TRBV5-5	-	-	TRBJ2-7	CASSLLTFARNYEQYF	TGTGCCAGCAGCTTGCTCACTTTTGCGCGGAACTACGAGCAGTACTTC
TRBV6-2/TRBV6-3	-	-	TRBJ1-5	CASSYSIRPGAVNQPQHF	TGTGCCAGCAGTTACTCGATACGGCCAGGGGCCGTCAATCAGCCCCAGCATTTT
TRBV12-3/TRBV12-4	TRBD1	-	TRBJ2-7	CASRGTGVYEQYF	TGTGCCAGCAGGGGGACAGGGGTCTACGAGCAGTACTTC
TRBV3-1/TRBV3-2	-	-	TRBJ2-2	CASSPPLTGNTGELFF	TGTGCCAGCAGCCCCCCTCTGACAGGGAACACCGGGGAGCTGTTTTTT
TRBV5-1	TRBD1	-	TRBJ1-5	CASSLDRDQPQHF	TGCGCCAGCAGTTTGGACAGGGATCAGCCCCAGCATTTT
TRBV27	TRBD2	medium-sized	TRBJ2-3	CASSSRLADTDTQYF	TGTGCCAGCAGTTCCAGGCTAGCGGACACAGATACGCAGTATTTT
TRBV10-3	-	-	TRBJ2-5	CAISDRGQETQYF	TGTGCCATCAGTGACAGGGGACAAGAGACCCAGTACTTC
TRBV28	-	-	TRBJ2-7	CASSSLEGEITYEQYF	TGTGCCAGCAGTTCCCTGGAGGGAGAAATCACCTACGAGCAGTACTTC
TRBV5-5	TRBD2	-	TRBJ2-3	CASSLAAGVVDTQYF	TGTGCCAGCAGCTTGGCCGCGGGAGTGGTAGATACGCAGTATTTT
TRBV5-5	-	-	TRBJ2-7	CASSLAEITEQYF	TGTGCCAGCAGCTTAGCGGAGATTACCGAGCAGTACTTC
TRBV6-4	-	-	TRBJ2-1	CASSREWHNEQFF	TGTGCCAGCAGTCGGGAGTGGCACAATGAGCAGTTCTTC
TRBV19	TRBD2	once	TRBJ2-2	CASSRTHSGSTGELFF	TGTGCCAGTAGTCGAACTCATAGCGGGAGCACCGGGGAGCTGTTTTTT
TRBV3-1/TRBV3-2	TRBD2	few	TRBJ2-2	CASSLIAGGNTGELFF	TGTGCCAGCAGCCTAATAGCGGGAGGGAACACCGGGGAGCTGTTTTTT
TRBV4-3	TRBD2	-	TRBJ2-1	CASSYSGRANEQFF	TGCGCCAGCAGCTATAGCGGGAGGGCCAATGAGCAGTTCTTC
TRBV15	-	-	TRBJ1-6	CATSRVRQYNSPLHF	TGTGCCACCAGCAGAGTAAGACAGTATAATTCACCCCTCCACTTT
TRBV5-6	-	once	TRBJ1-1	CASSLTARLNTEAFF	TGTGCCAGCAGCCTCACCGCCAGGCTAAACACTGAAGCTTTCTTT
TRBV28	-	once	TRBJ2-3	CASSPLRGQSTDTQYF	TGTGCCAGCAGCCCGCTTAGAGGCCAAAGCACAGATACGCAGTATTTT
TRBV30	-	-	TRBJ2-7	CAWSGWEEQYF	TGTGCCTGGAGTGGGTGGGAGGAGCAGTACTTC
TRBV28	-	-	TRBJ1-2	CASSLRAAALFGYGYTF	TGTGCCAGCAGCCTTAGAGCGGCCGCGCTTTTCGGCTATGGCTACACCTTC
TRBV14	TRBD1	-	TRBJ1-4	CASSQVRQGVEKLFF	TGTGCCAGCAGCCAAGTCAGACAGGGGGTGGAAAAACTGTTTTTT
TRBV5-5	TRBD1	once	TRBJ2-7	CASSRTGASSYEQYF	TGTGCCAGCAGCAGAACAGGGGCAAGCTCCTACGAGCAGTACTTC
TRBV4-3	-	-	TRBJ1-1	CATRQQGGAEAFF	TGCGCCACTAGACAACAGGGAGGGGCAGAAGCTTTCTTT
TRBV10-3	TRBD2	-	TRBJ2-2	CAISEGLAENTGELFF	TGTGCCATCAGCGAGGGACTAGCGGAGAACACCGGGGAGCTGTTTTTT
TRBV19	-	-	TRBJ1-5	CASSTGSLQPQHF	TGTGCCAGTAGTACGGGTTCTCTTCAGCCCCAGCATTTT
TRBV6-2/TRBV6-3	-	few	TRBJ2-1	CASSVQDSYNEQFF	TGTGCCAGCAGTGTCCAGGACTCCTACAATGAGCAGTTCTTC
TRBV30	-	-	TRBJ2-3	CAWSRGSTDTQYF	TGTGCCTGGAGTAGAGGGAGCACAGATACGCAGTATTTT
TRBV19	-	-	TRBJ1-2	CASSNWNYGYTF	TGTGCCAGTAGTAACTGGAACTATGGCTACACCTTC
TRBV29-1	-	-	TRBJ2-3	CSARPLLVSDTQYF	TGCAGCGCCCGCCCCCTTTTAGTTTCCGATACGCAGTATTTT
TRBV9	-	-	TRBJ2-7	CASSPQGYEQYF	TGTGCCAGCAGCCCACAGGGTTACGAGCAGTACTTC
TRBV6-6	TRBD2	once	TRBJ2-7	CASSGGDLEQYF	TGTGCCAGCAGTGGGGGGGACCTCGAGCAGTACTTC
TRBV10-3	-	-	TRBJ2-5	CAISDSTVGETQYF	TGTGCCATCAGTGATTCGACTGTCGGTGAGACCCAGTACTTC
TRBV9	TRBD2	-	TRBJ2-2	CASSVMGLAGGPHTGELFF	TGTGCCAGCAGCGTAATGGGACTAGCGGGAGGGCCTCACACCGGGGAGCTGTTTTTT
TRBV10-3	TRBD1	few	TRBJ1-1	CAISDRGTEAFF	TGTGCCATCAGCGACAGGGGAACTGAAGCTTTCTTT
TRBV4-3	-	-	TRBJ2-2	CASSLLGRGSSTGELFF	TGCGCCAGCAGCCTCCTGGGAAGGGGGTCGAGCACCGGGGAGCTGTTTTTT
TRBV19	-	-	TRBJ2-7	CASSIRVGGYEQYF	TGTGCCAGTAGTATAAGGGTCGGAGGCTACGAGCAGTACTTC
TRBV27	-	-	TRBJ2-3	CATGGASGSTDTQYF	TGTGCCACAGGGGGGGCTAGCGGGAGCACAGATACGCAGTATTTT
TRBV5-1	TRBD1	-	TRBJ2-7	CATNVGQNSYEQYF	TGCGCCACCAACGTGGGACAGAACTCTTACGAGCAGTACTTC
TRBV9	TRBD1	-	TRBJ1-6	CASSSGQALGDSPLHF	TGTGCCAGCAGCTCTGGACAGGCCCTCGGGGATTCACCCCTCCACTTT
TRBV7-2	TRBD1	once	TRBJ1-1	CASRTGTANFRMNTEAFF	TGTGCCAGCAGAACCGGGACAGCCAATTTCCGGATGAACACTGAAGCTTTCTTT
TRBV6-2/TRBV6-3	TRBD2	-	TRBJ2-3	CASSSPGLRTDTQYF	TGTGCCAGCAGTTCTCCGGGACTACGCACAGATACGCAGTATTTT
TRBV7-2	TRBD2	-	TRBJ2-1	CASSYGLAGVEQFF	TGTGCCAGCAGCTACGGACTAGCGGGAGTTGAGCAGTTCTTC
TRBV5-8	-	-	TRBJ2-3	CASSLDSPDTQYF	TGTGCCAGCAGCTTGGACTCCCCAGATACGCAGTATTTT